This record looks at one TCR beta chain sequence and its context. The germline gives CDR1 MNHEY, CDR2 SVGAGI. V was trimmed by 4 bases and J by 7 bases, leaving 20 bases between them. The CDR3 spans 16 residues. This record belongs to a study of sequential checkpoint blockade in melanoma. Study at large: Arm A got nivolumab then ipilimumab; arm B the reverse, 1:1.

This sample's treatment: randomized to nivolumab then ipilimumab (arm A) or the reverse (arm B). Sorted cells were live CD3+CD8+, lacking CD19 and CD56, from PBMCs. Clones were read by immunoSEQ multiplex PCR, and TCRdb kept only the in-frame ones, dropping some. Among 15,000 to 20,000 clones listed, approximately 57% were seen once. The chain employs TRBV6-5 and TRBJ2-1, with D maybe TRBD2 (6 bases). The sequenced sample was CD8+ T cells sorted from blood (inferred from file names), obtained from a patient given nivolumab and ipilimumab in sequence. This clonotype was obtained from a human donor with melanoma. Here the CDR3 reads CASSFFPGRGLNEQFF. As DNA, the CDR3 is TGTGCCAGCAGTTTCTTCCCGGGACGGGGGTTGAATGAGCAGTTCTTC.